The rows below give T cell receptor beta chains drawn from one sample of a study of technical replicates of blood from a handful of donors. Measured with immunoSEQ multiplex PCR; TCRdb has only the in-frame clones, and not every one. The table lists 74,000 or so clones, roughly 93% of them singletons, with roughly 0.36% in the top ten. Sequencing used T cells isolated from PBMCs. These receptors all come from a human donor in good health. CDR3s leave out the opening cysteine and the closing phenylalanine or tryptophan. Some rows mark clone size as missing; the rest say once, few, many or name a class of expanded clone.

clone_size | j_call | v_call | cdr3_aa
. | TRBJ2-2 | TRBV7-2 | ASSPSSSRRRNTGELF
. | TRBJ1-4 | TRBV5-1 | ASSKGQGTTNEKLF
. | TRBJ1-3 | TRBV5-1 | ASSLAGGIGNTIY
. | TRBJ1-1 | TRBV9 | ASSSRTGPHTEAF
. | TRBJ2-5 | TRBV7-2 | ASSLGGRETQY
. | TRBJ2-3 | TRBV9 | ASSVEGLRGDTQY
. | TRBJ1-1 | TRBV7-9 | ASSPIGREGTEAF
. | TRBJ1-4 | TRBV4-1 | ASSQLLVGGIGEKLF
once | TRBJ2-1 | TRBV9 | ASSPSGKPPF
. | TRBJ2-2 | TRBV7-7 | ALPAGNTGELF
. | TRBJ1-3 | TRBV6-5 | ASSYSRGNTIY
. | TRBJ2-7 | TRBV7-8 | ASSKDRDPTYEQY
. | TRBJ1-1 | TRBV30 | AWSRGGNTEAF